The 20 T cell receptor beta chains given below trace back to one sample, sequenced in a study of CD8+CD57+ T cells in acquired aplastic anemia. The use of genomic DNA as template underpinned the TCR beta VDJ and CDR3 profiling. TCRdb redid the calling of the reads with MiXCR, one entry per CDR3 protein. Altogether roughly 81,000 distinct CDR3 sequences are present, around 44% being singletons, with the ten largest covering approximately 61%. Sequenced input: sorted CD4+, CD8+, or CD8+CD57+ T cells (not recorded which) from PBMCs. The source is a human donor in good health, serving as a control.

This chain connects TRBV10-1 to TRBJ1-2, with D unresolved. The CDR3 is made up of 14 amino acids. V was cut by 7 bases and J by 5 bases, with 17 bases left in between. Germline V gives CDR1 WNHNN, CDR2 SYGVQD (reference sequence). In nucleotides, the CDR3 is TGCGCCAGCACGATCGACCGGGGAGAATATGGCTACACCTTC. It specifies CASTIDRGEYGYTF.

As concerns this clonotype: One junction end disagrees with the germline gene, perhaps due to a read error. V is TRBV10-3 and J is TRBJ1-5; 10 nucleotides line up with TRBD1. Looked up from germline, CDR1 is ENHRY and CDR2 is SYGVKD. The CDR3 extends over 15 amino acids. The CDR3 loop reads CASSYWTGGIQPQHF. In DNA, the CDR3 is TGTGCCAGCAGTTACTGGACAGGGGGGATTCAGCCCCAGCATTTT.

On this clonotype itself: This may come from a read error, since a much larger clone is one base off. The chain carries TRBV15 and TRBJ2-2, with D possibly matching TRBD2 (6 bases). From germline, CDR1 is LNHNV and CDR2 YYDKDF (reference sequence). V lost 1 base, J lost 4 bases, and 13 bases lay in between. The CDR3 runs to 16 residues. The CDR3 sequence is CATSRGTTESTGELFF. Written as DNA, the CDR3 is TGTGCCACCAGCAGAGGGACTACCGAAAGCACCGGGGAGCTGTTTTTT. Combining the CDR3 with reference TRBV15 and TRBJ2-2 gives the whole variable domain DAMVIQNPRYQVTQFGKPVTLSCSQTLNHNVMYWYQQKSSQAPKLLFHYYDKDFNNEADTPDNFQSRRPNTSFCFLDIRSPGLGDTAMYLCATSRGTTESTGELFFGEGSRLTVL.

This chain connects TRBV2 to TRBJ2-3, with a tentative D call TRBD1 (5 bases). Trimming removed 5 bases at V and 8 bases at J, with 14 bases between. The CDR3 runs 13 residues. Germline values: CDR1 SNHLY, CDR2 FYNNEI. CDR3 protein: CASSLAAQGTQYF. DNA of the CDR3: TGTGCCAGCAGTTTGGCAGCCCAGGGTACGCAGTATTTT.

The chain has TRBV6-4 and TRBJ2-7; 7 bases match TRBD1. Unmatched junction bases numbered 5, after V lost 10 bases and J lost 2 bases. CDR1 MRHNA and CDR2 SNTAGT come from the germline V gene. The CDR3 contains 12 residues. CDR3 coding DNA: TGTGCCAAAAGGGACAGACCCTACGAGCAGTACTTC. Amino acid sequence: CAKRDRPYEQYF.

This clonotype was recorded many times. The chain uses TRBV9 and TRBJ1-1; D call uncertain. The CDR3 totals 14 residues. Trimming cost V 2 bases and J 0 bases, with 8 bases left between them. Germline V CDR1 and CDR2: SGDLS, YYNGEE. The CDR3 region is CASSVGSLNTEAFF. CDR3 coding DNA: TGTGCCAGCAGCGTGGGCAGTTTGAACACTGAAGCTTTCTTT.

The CDR3 region is CATSGIMNTEAFF. CDR3 DNA sequence: TGTGCCACGTCAGGGATAATGAACACTGAAGCTTTCTTT. This chain joins TRBV10-3 and TRBJ1-1; D might be TRBD1 (5 bases). Trimming took off 10 bases at V and 0 bases at J, with 12 bases between the two ends. There are 13 residues in the CDR3. Per the germline V gene, CDR1 is ENHRY and CDR2 is SYGVKD.

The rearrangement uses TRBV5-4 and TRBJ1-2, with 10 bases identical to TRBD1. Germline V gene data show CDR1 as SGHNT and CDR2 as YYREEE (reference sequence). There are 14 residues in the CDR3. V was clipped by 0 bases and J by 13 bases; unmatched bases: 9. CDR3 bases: TGTGCCAGCAGCTTGGCCATGGGGACAGGGGAGTCCACCTTC. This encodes CASSLAMGTGESTF.

CDR3 coding DNA: TGTGCCATCAGTGAGGGATTGTGGGACAGTAACACTGAAGCTTTCTTT. This sequence encodes CAISEGLWDSNTEAFF. The chain links TRBV10-3 to TRBJ1-1; 7 positions match TRBD1. CDR3 length equals 16 residues. Looked up from germline, CDR1 is ENHRY and CDR2 is SYGVKD. The V and J ends lost 2 bases and 2 bases, in that order; junction bases with no gene match: 8.

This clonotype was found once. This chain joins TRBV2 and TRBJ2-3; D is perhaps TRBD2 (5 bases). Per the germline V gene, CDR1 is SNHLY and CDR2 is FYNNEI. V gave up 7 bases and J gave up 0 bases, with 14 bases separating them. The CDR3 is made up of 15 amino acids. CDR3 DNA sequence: TGTGCCAGCAACCTACTAGGTGCTAGCACAGATACGCAGTATTTT. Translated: CASNLLGASTDTQYF.

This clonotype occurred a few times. CDR3 protein: CASSGLGQQGGNYGYTF. In DNA form, the CDR3 reads TGTGCCAGCAGTGGTCTGGGCCAACAGGGGGGCAACTATGGCTACACCTTC. The gene calls are TRBV25-1 and TRBJ1-2, with 8 bases identical to TRBD1. Germline loops: CDR1 MGHDK, CDR2 SYGVNS. J gave up 2 bases and V 4 bases, and 12 bases lay outside the gene matches. CDR3 length: 17 amino acids.

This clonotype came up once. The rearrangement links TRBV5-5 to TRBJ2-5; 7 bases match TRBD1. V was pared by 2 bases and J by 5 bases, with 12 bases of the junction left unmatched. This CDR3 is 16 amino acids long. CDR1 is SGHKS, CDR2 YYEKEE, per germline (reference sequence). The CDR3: CASSLATTGYGETQYF. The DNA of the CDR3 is TGTGCCAGCAGCTTAGCCACGACAGGGTATGGGGAGACCCAGTACTTC.

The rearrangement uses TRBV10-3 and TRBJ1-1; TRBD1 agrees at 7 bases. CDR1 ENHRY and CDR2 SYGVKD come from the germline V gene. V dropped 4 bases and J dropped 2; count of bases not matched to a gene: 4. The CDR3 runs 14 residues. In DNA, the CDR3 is TGTGCCATCAGTGGCCGGGACAGCAACACTGAAGCTTTCTTT. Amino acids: CAISGRDSNTEAFF.

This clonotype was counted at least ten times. The CDR3 coding sequence is TGCGCCAGCAGCCAAGAGAGGACTGCCGGGGCACCCCTCCACTTT. Its protein is CASSQERTAGAPLHF. The chain couples TRBV4-1 to TRBJ1-6; no firm D call. V was shortened by 0 bases and J by 11 bases, with 14 bases between the two germline ends. Germline values: CDR1 MGHRA, CDR2 YSYEKL. The CDR3 is 15 residues long.

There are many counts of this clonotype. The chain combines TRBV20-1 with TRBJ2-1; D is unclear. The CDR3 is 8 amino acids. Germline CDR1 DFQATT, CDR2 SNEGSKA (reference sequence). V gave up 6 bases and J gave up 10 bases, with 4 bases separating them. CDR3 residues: CSAGEQFF. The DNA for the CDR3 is TGCAGTGCGGGGGAGCAGTTCTTC.

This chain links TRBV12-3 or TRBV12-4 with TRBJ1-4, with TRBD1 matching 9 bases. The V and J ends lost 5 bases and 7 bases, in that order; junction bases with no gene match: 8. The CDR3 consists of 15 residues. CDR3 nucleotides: TGTGCCAGCAGTCGTGGGACAGGGAGGGGTGAAAAACTGTTTTTT. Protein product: CASSRGTGRGEKLFF.

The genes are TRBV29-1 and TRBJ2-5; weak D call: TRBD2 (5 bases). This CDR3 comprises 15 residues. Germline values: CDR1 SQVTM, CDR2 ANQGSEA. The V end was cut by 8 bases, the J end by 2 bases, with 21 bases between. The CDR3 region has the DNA TGCAGCACTGGCGGTGTCCGGGGAGTTCAAGAGACCCAGTACTTC. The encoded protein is CSTGGVRGVQETQYF. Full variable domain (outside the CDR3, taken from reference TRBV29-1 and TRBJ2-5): SAVISQKPSRDICQRGTSLTIQCQVDSQVTMMFWYRQQPGQSLTLIATANQGSEATYESGFVIDKFPISRPNLTFSTLTVSNMSPEDSSIYLCSTGGVRGVQETQYFGPGTRLLVL.

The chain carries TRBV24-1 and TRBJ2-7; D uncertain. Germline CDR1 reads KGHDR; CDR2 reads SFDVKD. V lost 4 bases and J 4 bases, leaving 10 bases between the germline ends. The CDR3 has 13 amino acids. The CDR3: CATSEQSHYEQYF. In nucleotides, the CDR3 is TGTGCCACCAGTGAACAGAGTCATTACGAGCAGTACTTC.

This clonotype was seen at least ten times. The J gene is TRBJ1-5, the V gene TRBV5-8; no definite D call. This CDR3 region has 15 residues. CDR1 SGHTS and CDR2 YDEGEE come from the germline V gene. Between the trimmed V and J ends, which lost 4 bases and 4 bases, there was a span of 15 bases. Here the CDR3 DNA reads TGTGCCAGCAGCCCCGGGGAGGCGAGTAATCAGCCCCAGCATTTT. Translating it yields CASSPGEASNQPQHF.

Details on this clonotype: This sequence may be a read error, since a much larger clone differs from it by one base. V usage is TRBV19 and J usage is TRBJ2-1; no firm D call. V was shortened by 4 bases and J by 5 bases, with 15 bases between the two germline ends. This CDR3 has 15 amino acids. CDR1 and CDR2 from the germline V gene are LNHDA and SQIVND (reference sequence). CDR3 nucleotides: TGTGCCAGTAGTAAAGACCCCCTATCCCACAATGAGCAGTTCTTC. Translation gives CASSKDPLSHNEQFF.